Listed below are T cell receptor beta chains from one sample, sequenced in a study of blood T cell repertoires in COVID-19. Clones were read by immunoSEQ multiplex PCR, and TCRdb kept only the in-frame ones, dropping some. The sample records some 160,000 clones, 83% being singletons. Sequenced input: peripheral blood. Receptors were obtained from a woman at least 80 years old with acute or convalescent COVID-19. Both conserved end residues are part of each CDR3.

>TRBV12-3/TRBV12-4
CASSFFPAYEQYF
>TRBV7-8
CANRDYYTGELFF
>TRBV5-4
CASSLVGASVGGYTF
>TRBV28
CASIRGSGVPGYTF
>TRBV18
CASSPPTSPVNEQFF
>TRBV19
CASSIGLARGNEQFF
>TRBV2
CASNPTPMNTEAFF
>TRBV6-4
CASSPESSYNEQFF
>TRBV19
CASSTGTGGSYNEQFF
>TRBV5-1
CASSLTGTASNYGYTF
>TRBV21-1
CASSKPTGVRTSYGYTF
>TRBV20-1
CSAREQVEQYF
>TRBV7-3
CASSLIRVTDTQYF
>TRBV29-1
CSVVRQGVQETQYF
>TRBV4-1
CASSQEGQGKETQYF
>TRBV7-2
CASSLRGYEQYF
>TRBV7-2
CASSLTASGELFF
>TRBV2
CASSKDGASTDTQYF
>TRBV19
CASSPTGTRSGQPQHF
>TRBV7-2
CASKTRDSQETQYF
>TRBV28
CASRGGASAGELFF
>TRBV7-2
CASSLNGLNSPLHF
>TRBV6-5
CASSSLGAGGLGEQFF
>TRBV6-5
CASSYSQNTEAFF
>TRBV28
CASSPINLRTGGSYEQYF
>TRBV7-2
CASSRDSSDTQYF
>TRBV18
CASSPDSPYGYTF
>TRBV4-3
CASSQVKADTEAFF
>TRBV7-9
CASSLTRLAGYNEQFF
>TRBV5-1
CASSLSSGRDGELFF
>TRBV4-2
CASSQGGGNTEAFF
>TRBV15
CATSRDTGGSYEQYF
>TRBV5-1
CASSLDRGHGYTF
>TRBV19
CAIMDKGREKLFF
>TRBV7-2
CASSISGTRSYEQYF
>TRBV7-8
CASKLAGTDTQYF
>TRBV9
CASSERATSGRATQYF
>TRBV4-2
CASSQDIQLTDTQYF
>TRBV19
CATKLAGVHNEQFF
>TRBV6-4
CASSDLRGVLAGPPYEQYF
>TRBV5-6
CASSLVGLRDNYNEQFF
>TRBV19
CASSSPGQMISGANVLTF
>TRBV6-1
CASSGGGADTSSGNTIYF
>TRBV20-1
CSASTRGRLDTQYF
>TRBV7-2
CASSVGQIVDTQYF
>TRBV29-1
CSVATTSSYEQYF
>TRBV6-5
CASSFPGQGEQYF
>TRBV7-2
CASSLDPAGTSIF
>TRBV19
CASREQGGNQPQHF
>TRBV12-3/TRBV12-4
CASSWGTGGTQYF
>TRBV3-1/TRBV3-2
CASSQAPFPTPYEQYF
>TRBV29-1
CSVGLAGVYNEQFF
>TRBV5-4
CASSLAGESTDTQYF
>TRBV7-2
CASRDGTVLGEAFF